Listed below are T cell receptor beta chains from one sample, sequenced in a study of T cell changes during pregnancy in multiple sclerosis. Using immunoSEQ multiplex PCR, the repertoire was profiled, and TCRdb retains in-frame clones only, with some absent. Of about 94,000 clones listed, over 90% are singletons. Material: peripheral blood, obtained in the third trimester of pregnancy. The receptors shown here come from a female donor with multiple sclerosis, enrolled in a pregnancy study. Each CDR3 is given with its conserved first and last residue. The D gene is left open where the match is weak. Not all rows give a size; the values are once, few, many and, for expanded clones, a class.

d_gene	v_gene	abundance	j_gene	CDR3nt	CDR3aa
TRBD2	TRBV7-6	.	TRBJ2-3	TGTGCCAGCAGCTTAGTTGCTAGCGGGGGGGCAGATACGCAGTATTTT	CASSLVASGGADTQYF
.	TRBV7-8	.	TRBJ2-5	TGTGCCAGCAGCTTTCTCAGGGGTGGGGAGACCCAGTACTTC	CASSFLRGGETQYF
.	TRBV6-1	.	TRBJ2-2	TGTGCCAGCAGCGCCCTAGCGCCACCCGGGGAGCTGTTTTTT	CASSALAPPGELFF
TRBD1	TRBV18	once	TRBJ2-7	TGTGCCAGCTCACCAACCGACAGGGGGGTCAACGAGCAGTACTTC	CASSPTDRGVNEQYF
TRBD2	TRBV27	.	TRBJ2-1	TGTGCCAGCAGACTAGCGGGAGTCAATGAGCAGTTCTTC	CASRLAGVNEQFF
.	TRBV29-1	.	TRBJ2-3	TGCAGCGTTGAACAGCGGAGCACAGATACGCAGTATTTT	CSVEQRSTDTQYF
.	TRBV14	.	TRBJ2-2	TGTGCCAGCAGCCAAGATAAGGGGTTTACGGCCGGGGAGCTGTTTTTT	CASSQDKGFTAGELFF
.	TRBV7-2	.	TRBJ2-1	TGTGCCAGCAGCGCAATAGCGGCTTCCTACAATGAGCAGTTCTTC	CASSAIAASYNEQFF
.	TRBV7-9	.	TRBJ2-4	TGTGCCAGCAGGGCGACCGGGAATGACATTCAGTACTTC	CASRATGNDIQYF
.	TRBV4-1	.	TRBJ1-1	TGCGCCAGCAGCCAGAGCATAAGGAACACTGAAGCTTTCTTT	CASSQSIRNTEAFF
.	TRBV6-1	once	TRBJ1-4	TGTGCCAGCAGTGAACAGGGAACTAATGAAAAACTGTTTTTT	CASSEQGTNEKLFF
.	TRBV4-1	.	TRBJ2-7	TGCGCCAGCAGCCAAGAGGAGGGACAGTCCTACGAGCAGTACTTC	CASSQEEGQSYEQYF
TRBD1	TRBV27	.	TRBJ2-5	TGTGCCAGCAGCCGAACAGGGGGTATGTTTTCCGGGACCCAGTACTTC	CASSRTGGMFSGTQYF
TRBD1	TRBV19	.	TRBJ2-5	TGTGCCAGTAGTATTTATCATCCGGGACAGGGGGCCCAAGAGACCCAGTACTTC	CASSIYHPGQGAQETQYF
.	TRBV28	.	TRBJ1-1	TGTGCCAGCAGTTTATTTAGGGACAATGAAGCTTTCTTT	CASSLFRDNEAFF
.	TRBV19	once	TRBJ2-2	TGTGCCAGTAGTATGTCCAGGTGGCTTGGCACCGGGGAGCTGTTTTTT	CASSMSRWLGTGELFF
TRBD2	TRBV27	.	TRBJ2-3	TGTGCCAGCAGTTTGTCGGGGAGGGCGACAGATACGCAGTATTTT	CASSLSGRATDTQYF
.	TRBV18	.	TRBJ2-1	TGTGCCAGCTCACAGGAGAGCTCCTACAATGAGCAGTTCTTC	CASSQESSYNEQFF
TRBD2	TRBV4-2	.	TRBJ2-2	TGTGCCAGCAGCCGCGGGACTAGCGGGAGGGCCGGCACCGGGGAGCTGTTTTTT	CASSRGTSGRAGTGELFF
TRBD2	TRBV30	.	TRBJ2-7	TGTGCCTGGAGTGTCTCTAGCGGGGCCTACGAGCAGTACTTC	CAWSVSSGAYEQYF
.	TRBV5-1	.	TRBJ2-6	TGCGCCAGCAGCTTTACAGGGCGAGGGGCCAACGTCCTGACTTTC	CASSFTGRGANVLTF
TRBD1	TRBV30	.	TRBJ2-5	TGTGCCTGGAGCCTGGGGACAGGGGACCGAGAGACCCAGTACTTC	CAWSLGTGDRETQYF
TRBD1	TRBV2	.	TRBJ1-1	TGTGCCAGCAGTGTCACAGGGGGTGGGACTGAAGCTTTCTTT	CASSVTGGGTEAFF
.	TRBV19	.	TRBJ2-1	TGTGCCAGTAATGACAACGGGAGAATCAATGAGCAGTTCTTC	CASNDNGRINEQFF
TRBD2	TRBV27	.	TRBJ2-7	TGTGCCAGCAGTCCGAGCGGGAGGGCCTACGAGCAGTACTTC	CASSPSGRAYEQYF
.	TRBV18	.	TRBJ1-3	TGTGCCAGCTCACCCGGGAGTAGGGGAAACACCATATATTTT	CASSPGSRGNTIYF
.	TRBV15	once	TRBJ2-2	TGTGCCACCAGCAGGGGACCCACAGGGACCGGGGAGCTGTTTTTT	CATSRGPTGTGELFF
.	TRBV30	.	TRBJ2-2	TGTGCCTTGAAAGGACAGCTACCCACCGGGGAGCTGTTTTTT	CALKGQLPTGELFF
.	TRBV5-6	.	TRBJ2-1	TGTGCCAGCAGCTTGACCGCCGGGGGGCAGTTCTTC	CASSLTAGGQFF
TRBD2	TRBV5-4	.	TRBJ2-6	TGTGCCAGCAGATGGGGACTAGCGGAGGGCTCTGGGGCCAACGTCCTGACTTTC	CASRWGLAEGSGANVLTF
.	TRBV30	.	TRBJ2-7	TGTGCCTGGAGTGGGAGGAGGGGGCGCGAGCAGTACTTC	CAWSGRRGREQYF
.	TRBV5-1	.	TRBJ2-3	TGCGCCAGCAGCTCATCTAGCGAAGATACGCAGTATTTT	CASSSSSEDTQYF
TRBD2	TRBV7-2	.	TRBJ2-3	TGTGCCAGCAGCCCCGGACTAGCTGAGGATACGCAGTATTTT	CASSPGLAEDTQYF
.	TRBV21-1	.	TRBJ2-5	TGTGCCAGCAGCGGACAGTCCGAAGAGACCCAGTACTTC	CASSGQSEETQYF
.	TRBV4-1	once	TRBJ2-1	TGCGCCAGCAGCCACGTTGACATTCTGGTCTACAATGAGCAGTTCTTC	CASSHVDILVYNEQFF
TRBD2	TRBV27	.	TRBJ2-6	TGTGCCAGCAGCTACGGGGGGACCGGGGCCAACGTCCTGACTTTC	CASSYGGTGANVLTF
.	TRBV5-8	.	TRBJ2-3	TGTGCCAGCAGCTTGGTTGGGCCGCGCACAGATACGCAGTATTTT	CASSLVGPRTDTQYF
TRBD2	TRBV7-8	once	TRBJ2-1	TGTGCCAGCAGCTACTGGACTAGCGGGAGCTCCTACAATGAGCAGTTCTTC	CASSYWTSGSSYNEQFF
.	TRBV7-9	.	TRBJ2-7	TGTGCCAGCAGTACGCGTGCGGAGTCCTACGAGCAGTACTTC	CASSTRAESYEQYF
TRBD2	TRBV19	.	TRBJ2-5	TGTGCCAGTAGTCCCTTAGCGGGACGATTCCAAGAGACCCAGTACTTC	CASSPLAGRFQETQYF
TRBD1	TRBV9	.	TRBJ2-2	TGTGCCAGCAGCGTAGACGGGACAGGGAAGCTGTTTTTT	CASSVDGTGKLFF
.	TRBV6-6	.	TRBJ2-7	TGTGCCAGCAGGGGGACTGGGACAGTTCCCCCGTACGAGCAGTACTTC	CASRGTGTVPPYEQYF
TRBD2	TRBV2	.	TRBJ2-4	TGTGCCAGCAGGAGAGGACTAGCGGACAATAAAAACATTCAGTACTTC	CASRRGLADNKNIQYF
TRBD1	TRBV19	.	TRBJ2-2	TGTGCCAGTAAGATTTCCAGGGGGACAGGAGAGGCCGGGGAGCTGTTTTTT	CASKISRGTGEAGELFF
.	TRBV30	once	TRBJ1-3	TGTGCCTCAAGATCGGGCTCTGGAAACACCATATATTTT	CASRSGSGNTIYF
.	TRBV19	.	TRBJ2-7	TGTGCCAGTAGCGCTGGGACTTACTACGAGCAGTACTTC	CASSAGTYYEQYF
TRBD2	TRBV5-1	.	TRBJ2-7	TGCGCCAGCAGCCGGGAGCCGGGACTAGGTGGCTACGAGCAGTACTTC	CASSREPGLGGYEQYF
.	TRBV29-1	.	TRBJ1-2	TGCAGCGCCGGTACCGGGACAAACTATGGCTACACCTTC	CSAGTGTNYGYTF